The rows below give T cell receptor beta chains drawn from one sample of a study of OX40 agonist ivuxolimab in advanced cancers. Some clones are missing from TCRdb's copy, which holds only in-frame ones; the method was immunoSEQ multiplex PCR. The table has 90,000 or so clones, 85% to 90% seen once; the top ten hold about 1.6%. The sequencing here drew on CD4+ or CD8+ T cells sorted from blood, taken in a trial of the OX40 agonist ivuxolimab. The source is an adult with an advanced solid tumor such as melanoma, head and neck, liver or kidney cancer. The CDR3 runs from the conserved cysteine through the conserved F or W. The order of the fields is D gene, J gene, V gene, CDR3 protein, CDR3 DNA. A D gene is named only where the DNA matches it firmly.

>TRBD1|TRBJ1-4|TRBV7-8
CASRPTGGWNEKLFF
TGTGCCAGCAGACCTACAGGGGGCTGGAATGAAAAACTGTTTTTT
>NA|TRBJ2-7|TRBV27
CASSSRVSSYEQYF
TGTGCCAGCAGTTCCAGGGTAAGCTCCTACGAGCAGTACTTC
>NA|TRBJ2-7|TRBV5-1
CASSLVQGSYEQYF
TGCGCCAGCAGCTTGGTTCAGGGTTCCTACGAGCAGTACTTC
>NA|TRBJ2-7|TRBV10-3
CAISERDEQYF
TGTGCCATCAGTGAGAGAGACGAGCAGTACTTC
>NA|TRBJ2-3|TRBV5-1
CASSLALGTDTQYF
TGCGCCAGCAGCTTGGCCCTGGGCACAGATACGCAGTATTTT
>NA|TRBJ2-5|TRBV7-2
CASTLGRRETQYF
TGTGCCAGCACCCTTGGGCGCCGGGAGACCCAGTACTTC
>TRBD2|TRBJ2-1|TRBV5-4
CASSLPREGDEQFF
TGTGCCAGCAGCTTGCCCAGGGAGGGCGATGAGCAGTTCTTC
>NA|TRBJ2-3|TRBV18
CASSGQGTDTQYF
TGTGCCAGCTCTGGCCAGGGCACAGATACGCAGTATTTT
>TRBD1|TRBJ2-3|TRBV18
CASSREGGLSTDTQYF
TGTGCCAGCTCCCGAGAAGGGGGCCTGAGCACAGATACGCAGTATTTT
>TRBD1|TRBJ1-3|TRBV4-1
CASSQGVQGTGNTIYF
TGCGCCAGCAGCCAAGGTGTACAGGGGACTGGAAACACCATATATTTT
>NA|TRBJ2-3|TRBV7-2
CASSSGLGGRQGDTQYF
TGTGCCAGCAGCTCCGGCCTAGGCGGGAGACAGGGAGATACGCAGTATTTT